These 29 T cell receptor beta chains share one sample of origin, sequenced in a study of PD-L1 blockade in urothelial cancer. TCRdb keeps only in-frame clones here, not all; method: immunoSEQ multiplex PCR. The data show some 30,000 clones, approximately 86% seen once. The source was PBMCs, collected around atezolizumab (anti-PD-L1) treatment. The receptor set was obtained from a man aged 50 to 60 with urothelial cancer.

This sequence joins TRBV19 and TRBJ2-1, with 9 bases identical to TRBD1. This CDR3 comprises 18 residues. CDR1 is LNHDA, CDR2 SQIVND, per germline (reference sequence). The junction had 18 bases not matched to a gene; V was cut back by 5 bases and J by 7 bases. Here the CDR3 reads CASSATGRGQGRGNEQFF. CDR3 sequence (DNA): TGTGCCAGTAGTGCCACGGGGCGGGGACAGGGAAGGGGTAATGAGCAGTTCTTC.

The CDR3 protein is CASSVGTGLSYEQYF. In DNA, the CDR3 is TGTGCCAGCAGCGTCGGGACAGGCCTCTCCTACGAGCAGTACTTC. This chain joins TRBV9 and TRBJ2-7, with TRBD1 identical over 8 bases. The CDR3 has 15 amino acids. Germline V gene lookup returns CDR1 SGDLS and CDR2 YYNGEE. After removal of 2 bases from V and 0 bases from J, the junction contained 4 bases not matched to a gene. The full variable domain, rest sourced from reference TRBV9 and TRBJ2-7, is DSGVTQTPKHLITATGQRVTLRCSPRSGDLSVYWYQQSLDQGLQFLIQYYNGEERAKGNILERFSAQQFPDLHSELNLSSLELGDSALYFCASSVGTGLSYEQYFGPGTRLTVT.

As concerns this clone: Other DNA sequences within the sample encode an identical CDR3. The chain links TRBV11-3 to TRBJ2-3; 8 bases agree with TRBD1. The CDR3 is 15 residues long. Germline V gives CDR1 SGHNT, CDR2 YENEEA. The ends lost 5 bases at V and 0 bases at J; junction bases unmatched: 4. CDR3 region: CASSPGTGSTDTQYF. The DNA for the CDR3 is TGTGCCAGCAGCCCGGGGACAGGTAGCACAGATACGCAGTATTTT. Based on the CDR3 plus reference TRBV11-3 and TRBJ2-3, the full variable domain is EAGVVQSPRYKIIEKKQPVAFWCNPISGHNTLYWYLQNLGQGPELLIRYENEEAVDDSQLPKDRFSAERLKGVDSTLKIQPAELGDSAVYLCASSPGTGSTDTQYFGPGTRLTVL.

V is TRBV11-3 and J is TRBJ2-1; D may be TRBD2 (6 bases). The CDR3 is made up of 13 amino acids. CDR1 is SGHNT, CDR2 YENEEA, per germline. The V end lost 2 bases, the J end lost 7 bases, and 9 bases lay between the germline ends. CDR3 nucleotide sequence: TGTGCCAGCAGCTTATCGGGGGTGAATGAGCAGTTCTTC. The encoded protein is CASSLSGVNEQFF.

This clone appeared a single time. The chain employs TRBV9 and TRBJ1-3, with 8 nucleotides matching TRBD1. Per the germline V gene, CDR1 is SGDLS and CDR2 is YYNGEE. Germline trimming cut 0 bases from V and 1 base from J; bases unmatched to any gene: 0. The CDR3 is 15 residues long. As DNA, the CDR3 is TGTGCCAGCAGCGTAGACAGGGGGTCTGGAAACACCATATATTTT. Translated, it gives CASSVDRGSGNTIYF.

The CDR3: CASSLAGRASYYNEQFF. The CDR3 nucleotides read TGCGCCAGCAGCTTGGCCGGACGAGCTAGCTACTACAATGAGCAGTTCTTC. This chain joins TRBV5-1 and TRBJ2-1; maybe TRBD2 (5 bases). The CDR3 length is 17 residues. CDR1 and CDR2 (germline): SGHRS, YFSETQ. The V end was cut by 0 bases, the J end by 3 bases, with 16 bases between.

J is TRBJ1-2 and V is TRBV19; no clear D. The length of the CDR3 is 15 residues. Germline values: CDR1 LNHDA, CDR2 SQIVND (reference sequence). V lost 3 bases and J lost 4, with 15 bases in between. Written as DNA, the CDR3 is TGTGCCAGTAGTATCGGACTCCGCCGAGGCTATGGCTACACCTTC. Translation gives CASSIGLRRGYGYTF.

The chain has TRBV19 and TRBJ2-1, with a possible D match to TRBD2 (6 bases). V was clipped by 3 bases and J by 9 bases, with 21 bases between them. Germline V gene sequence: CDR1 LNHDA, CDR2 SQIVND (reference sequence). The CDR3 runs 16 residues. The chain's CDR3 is CASSISGVDGVGEQFF. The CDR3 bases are TGTGCCAGTAGTATCTCGGGAGTTGACGGAGTCGGTGAGCAGTTCTTC.

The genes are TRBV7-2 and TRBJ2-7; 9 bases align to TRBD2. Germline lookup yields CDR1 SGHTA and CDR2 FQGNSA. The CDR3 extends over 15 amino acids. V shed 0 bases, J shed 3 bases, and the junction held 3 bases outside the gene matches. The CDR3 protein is CASSLAAGGNYEQYF. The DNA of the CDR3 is TGTGCCAGCAGCTTAGCGGCGGGGGGGAACTACGAGCAGTACTTC.

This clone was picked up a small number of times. The DNA for the CDR3 is TGTGCCAGCAGTCTAGACAGCTCTGGGGCCAACGTCCTGACTTTC. This sequence encodes CASSLDSSGANVLTF. This chain uses TRBV6-5 with TRBJ2-6; a possible D gene is TRBD1 (5 bases). The V and J ends lost 5 bases and 0 bases respectively, with 8 bases between them. CDR3 size: 15 residues. CDR1 is MNHEY and CDR2 is SVGAGI in the germline V gene.

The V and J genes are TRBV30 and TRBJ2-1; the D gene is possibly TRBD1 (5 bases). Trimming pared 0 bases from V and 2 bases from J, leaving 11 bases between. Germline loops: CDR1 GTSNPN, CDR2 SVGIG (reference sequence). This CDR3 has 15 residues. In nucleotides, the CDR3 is TGTGCCTGGAGTGTTAAGAGACAGACCTACAATGAGCAGTTCTTC. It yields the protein CAWSVKRQTYNEQFF.

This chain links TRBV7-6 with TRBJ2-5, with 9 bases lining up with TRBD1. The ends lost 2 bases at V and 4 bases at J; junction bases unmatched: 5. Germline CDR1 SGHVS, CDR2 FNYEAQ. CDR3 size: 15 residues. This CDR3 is CASSLNRGRLETQYF. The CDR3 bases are TGTGCCAGCAGCTTAAACAGGGGGCGACTAGAGACCCAGTACTTC.

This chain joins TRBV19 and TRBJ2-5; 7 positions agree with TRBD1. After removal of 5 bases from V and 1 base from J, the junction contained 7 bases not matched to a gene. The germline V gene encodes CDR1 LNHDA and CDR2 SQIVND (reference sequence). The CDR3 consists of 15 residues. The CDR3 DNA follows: TGTGCCAGTAGTCAGACAGGGTCGGGCCAAGAGACCCAGTACTTC. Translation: CASSQTGSGQETQYF.

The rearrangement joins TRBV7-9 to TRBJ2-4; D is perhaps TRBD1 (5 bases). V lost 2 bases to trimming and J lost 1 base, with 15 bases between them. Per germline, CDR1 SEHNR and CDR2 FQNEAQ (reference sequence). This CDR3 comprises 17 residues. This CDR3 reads CASSLFLGRDAKNIQYF. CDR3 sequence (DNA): TGTGCCAGCAGCTTATTTTTGGGGCGAGATGCCAAAAACATTCAGTACTTC.

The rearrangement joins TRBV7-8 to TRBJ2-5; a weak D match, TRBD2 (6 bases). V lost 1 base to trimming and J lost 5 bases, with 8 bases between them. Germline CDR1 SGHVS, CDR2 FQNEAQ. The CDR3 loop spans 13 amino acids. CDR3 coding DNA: TGTGCCAGCAGCTTAGGTGGGGGGGAGACCCAGTACTTC. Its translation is CASSLGGGETQYF.

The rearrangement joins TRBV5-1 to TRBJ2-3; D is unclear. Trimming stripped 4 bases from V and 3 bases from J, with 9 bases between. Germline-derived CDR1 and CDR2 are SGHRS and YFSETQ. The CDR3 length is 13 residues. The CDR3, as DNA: TGCGCCAGCAGCAGCGCGGCGACAGATACGCAGTATTTT. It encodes CASSSAATDTQYF.

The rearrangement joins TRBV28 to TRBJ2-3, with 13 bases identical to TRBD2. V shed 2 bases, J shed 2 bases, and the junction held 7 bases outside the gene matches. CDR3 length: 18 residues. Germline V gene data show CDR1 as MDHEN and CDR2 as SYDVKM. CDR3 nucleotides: TGTGCCAGCAGTTTACTCTTGACTAGCGGGAGGCTCACAGATACGCAGTATTTT. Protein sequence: CASSLLLTSGRLTDTQYF.

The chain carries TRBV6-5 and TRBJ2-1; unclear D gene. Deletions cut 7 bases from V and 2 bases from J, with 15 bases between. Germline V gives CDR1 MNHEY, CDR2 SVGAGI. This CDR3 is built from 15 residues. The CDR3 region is CASTPPGATYNEQFF. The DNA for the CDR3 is TGTGCCAGCACCCCCCCAGGCGCGACCTACAATGAGCAGTTCTTC.

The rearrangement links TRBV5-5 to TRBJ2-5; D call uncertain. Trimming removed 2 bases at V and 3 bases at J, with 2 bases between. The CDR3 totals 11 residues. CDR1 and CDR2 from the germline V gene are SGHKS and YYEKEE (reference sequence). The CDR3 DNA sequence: TGTGCCAGCAGCTTCGAAGAGACCCAGTACTTC. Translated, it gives CASSFEETQYF.

The CDR3 DNA reads as TGTGCCAGCACCCTGGGAGGGGGGGCACAGATTTCACCCCTCCACTTT. This encodes CASTLGGGAQISPLHF. The gene calls are TRBV2 and TRBJ1-6; a weak D match, TRBD1 (6 bases). Per germline, CDR1 SNHLY and CDR2 FYNNEI. The CDR3 is 16 residues long. The V end was cut by 7 bases, the J end by 9 bases, with 22 bases between. The whole variable domain, remainder taken from reference TRBV2 and TRBJ1-6, is EPEVTQTPSHQVTQMGQEVILRCVPISNHLYFYWYRQILGQKVEFLVSFYNNEISEKSEIFDDQFSVERPDGSNFTLKIRSTKLEDSAMYFCASTLGGGAQISPLHFGNGTRLTVT.

This chain's CDR3 is CASSQGLAGVYTQYF. CDR3 DNA sequence: TGCGCCAGCAGCCAGGGACTAGCGGGAGTTTATACGCAGTATTTT. This chain joins TRBV4-3 and TRBJ2-3, with 14 bases that match TRBD2. The CDR3 extends over 15 amino acids. Trimming removed 3 bases from V and 7 bases from J; junction bases left unmatched: 3. The germline V gene has CDR1 LGHNA and CDR2 YSLEER.

The CDR3 sequence is CASSPTKRENTEAFF. The CDR3 region has the DNA TGTGCCAGCTCACCTACTAAGAGGGAGAACACTGAAGCTTTCTTT. The chain uses TRBV18 and TRBJ1-1; no clear D. Trimming removed 3 bases from V and 1 base from J, with 12 bases in between. Germline-derived CDR1 and CDR2 are KGHSH and LQKENI. CDR3 length: 15 amino acids. Full variable domain (outside the CDR3, taken from reference TRBV18 and TRBJ1-1): NAGVMQNPRHLVRRRGQEARLRCSPMKGHSHVYWYRQLPEEGLKFMVYLQKENIIDESGMPKERFSAEFPKEGPSILRIQQVVRGDSAAYFCASSPTKRENTEAFFGQGTRLTVV.

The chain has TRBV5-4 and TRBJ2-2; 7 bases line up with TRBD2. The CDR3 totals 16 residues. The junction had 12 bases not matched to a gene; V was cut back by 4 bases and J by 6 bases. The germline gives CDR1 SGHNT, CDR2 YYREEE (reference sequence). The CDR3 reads CASSLSPGGSPGELFF. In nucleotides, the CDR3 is TGTGCCAGCAGCCTCTCGCCGGGGGGTAGTCCCGGGGAGCTGTTTTTT.

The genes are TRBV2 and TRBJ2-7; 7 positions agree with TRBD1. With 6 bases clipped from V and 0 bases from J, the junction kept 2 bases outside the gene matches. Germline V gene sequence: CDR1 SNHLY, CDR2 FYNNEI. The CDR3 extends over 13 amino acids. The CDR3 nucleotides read TGTGCCAGCAGGGGGACAGTCTCCTACGAGCAGTACTTC. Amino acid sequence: CASRGTVSYEQYF.

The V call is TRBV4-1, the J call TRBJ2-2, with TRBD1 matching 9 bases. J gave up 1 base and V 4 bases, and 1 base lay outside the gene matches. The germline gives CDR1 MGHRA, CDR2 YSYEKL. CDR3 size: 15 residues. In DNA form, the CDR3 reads TGCGCCAGCAGCCCGGGACAGGGGAACACCGGGGAGCTGTTTTTT. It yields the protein CASSPGQGNTGELFF.

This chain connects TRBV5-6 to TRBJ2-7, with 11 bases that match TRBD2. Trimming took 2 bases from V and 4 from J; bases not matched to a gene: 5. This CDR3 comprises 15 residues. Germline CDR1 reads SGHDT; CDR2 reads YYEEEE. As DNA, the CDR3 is TGTGCCAGCAGCTTCGTAGCGGGAGGGCCTTACGAGCAGTACTTC. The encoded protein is CASSFVAGGPYEQYF.

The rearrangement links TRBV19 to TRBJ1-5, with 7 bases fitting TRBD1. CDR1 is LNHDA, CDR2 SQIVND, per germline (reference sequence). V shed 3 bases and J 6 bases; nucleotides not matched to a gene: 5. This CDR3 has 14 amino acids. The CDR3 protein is CASSISGGLQPQHF. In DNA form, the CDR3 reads TGTGCCAGTAGTATCTCAGGGGGTCTTCAGCCCCAGCATTTT.

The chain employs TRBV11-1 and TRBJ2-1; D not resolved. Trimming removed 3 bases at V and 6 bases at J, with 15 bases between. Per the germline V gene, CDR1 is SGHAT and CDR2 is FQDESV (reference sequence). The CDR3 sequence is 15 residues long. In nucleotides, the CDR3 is TGTGCCAGCAGCTTGGGTCTCGAGGTACCCAATGAGCAGTTCTTC. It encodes CASSLGLEVPNEQFF.

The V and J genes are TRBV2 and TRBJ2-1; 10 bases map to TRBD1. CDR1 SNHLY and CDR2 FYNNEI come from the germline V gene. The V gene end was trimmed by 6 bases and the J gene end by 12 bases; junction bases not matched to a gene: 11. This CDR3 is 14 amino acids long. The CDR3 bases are TGTGCCAGCAGACGACAGGGGGCTACGTTAAGGCAGTTCTTC. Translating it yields CASRRQGATLRQFF.